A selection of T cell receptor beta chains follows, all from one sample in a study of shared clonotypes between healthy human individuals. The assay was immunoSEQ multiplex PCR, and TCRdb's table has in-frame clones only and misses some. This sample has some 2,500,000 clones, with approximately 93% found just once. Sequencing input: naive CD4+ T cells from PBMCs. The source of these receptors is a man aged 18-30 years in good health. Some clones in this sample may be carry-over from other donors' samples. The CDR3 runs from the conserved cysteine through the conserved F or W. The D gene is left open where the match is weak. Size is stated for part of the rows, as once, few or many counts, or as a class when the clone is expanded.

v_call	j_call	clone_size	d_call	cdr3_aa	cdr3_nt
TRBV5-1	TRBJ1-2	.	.	CASSLGVTGNYGYTF	TGCGCCAGCAGCTTGGGGGTGACGGGCAACTATGGCTACACCTTC
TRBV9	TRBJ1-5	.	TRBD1	CARRRVGGQGNCQPQHF	TGTGCCAGGAGACGAGTAGGTGGACAGGGAAATTGTCAGCCCCAGCATTTT
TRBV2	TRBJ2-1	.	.	CASSQEVGDEQFF	TGTGCCAGCAGCCAAGAGGTGGGCGATGAGCAGTTCTTC
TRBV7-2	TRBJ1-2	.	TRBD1	CASSSTGGESVRGYTF	TGTGCCAGCAGCTCGACAGGGGGGGAATCGGTTCGTGGCTACACCTTC
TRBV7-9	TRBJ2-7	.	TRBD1	CASSPGQGAKYF	TGTGCCAGCAGCCCCGGACAGGGCGCGAAGTACTTC
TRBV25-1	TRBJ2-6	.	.	CASSDFGSGANVLTF	TGTGCCAGCAGTGATTTTGGGTCTGGGGCCAACGTCCTGACTTTC
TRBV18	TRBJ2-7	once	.	CASSPWSEAYEQYF	TGTGCCAGCTCACCGTGGAGTGAAGCCTACGAGCAGTACTTC
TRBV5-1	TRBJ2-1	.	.	CASSLVGLSNEQFF	TGCGCCAGCAGCTTGGTGGGCCTATCGAATGAGCAGTTCTTC
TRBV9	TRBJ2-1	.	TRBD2	CASSVAGEYNEQFF	TGTGCCAGCAGCGTCGCGGGAGAGTATAATGAGCAGTTCTTC
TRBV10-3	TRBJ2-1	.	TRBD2	CAISEVPLAGENNEQFF	TGTGCCATCAGTGAGGTTCCCCTAGCGGGAGAGAACAATGAGCAGTTCTTC
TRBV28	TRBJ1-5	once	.	CASSFGGEGDQPQHF	TGTGCCAGCAGTTTCGGCGGCGAAGGGGATCAGCCCCAGCATTTT
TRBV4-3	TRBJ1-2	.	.	CASSPSTNYGYTF	TGCGCCAGCAGCCCCTCCACCAACTATGGCTACACCTTC
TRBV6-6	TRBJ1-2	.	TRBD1	CASSRQGANYGYTF	TGTGCCAGCAGTAGACAGGGGGCGAACTATGGCTACACCTTC
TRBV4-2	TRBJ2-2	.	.	CASGRGTADTGELFF	TGTGCCAGCGGGCGAGGGACGGCGGACACCGGGGAGCTGTTTTTT
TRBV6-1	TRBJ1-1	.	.	CASSEVGDTEAFF	TGTGCCAGCAGTGAAGTAGGGGACACTGAAGCTTTCTTT
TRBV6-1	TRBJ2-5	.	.	CASEYFNFRAQYF	TGTGCCAGCGAGTATTTCAATTTCAGGGCCCAGTACTTC
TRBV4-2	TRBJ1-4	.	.	CASSGPTRATNEKLFF	TGTGCCAGCAGCGGCCCAACACGCGCGACTAATGAAAAACTGTTTTTT
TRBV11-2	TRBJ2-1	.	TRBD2	CASIPLAGVGNEQFF	TGTGCCAGCATCCCGCTAGCGGGAGTAGGCAATGAGCAGTTCTTC
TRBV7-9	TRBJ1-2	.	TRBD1	CASSLAPGQEADNYGYTF	TGTGCCAGCAGCCTGGCCCCGGGACAGGAGGCCGATAACTATGGCTACACCTTC
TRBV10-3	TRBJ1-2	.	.	CAIGPGAEGYTF	TGTGCCATCGGTCCGGGGGCAGAAGGCTACACCTTC
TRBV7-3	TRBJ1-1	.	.	CASSPQGFAEAFF	TGTGCCAGCAGCCCCCAAGGTTTCGCTGAAGCTTTCTTT
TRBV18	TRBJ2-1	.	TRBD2	CASSPKGLAGFNEQFF	TGTGCCAGCTCACCTAAGGGACTAGCGGGATTCAATGAGCAGTTCTTC
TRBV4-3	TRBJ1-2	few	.	CASSQERAQGYTF	TGCGCCAGCAGCCAAGAGCGGGCGCAGGGCTACACCTTC
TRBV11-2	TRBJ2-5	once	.	CASGAGLLSETQYF	TGTGCCAGCGGCGCGGGGCTGCTTTCGGAGACCCAGTACTTC
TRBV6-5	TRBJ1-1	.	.	CASRRMTFSTEAFF	TGTGCCAGCAGGCGGATGACCTTCAGCACTGAAGCTTTCTTT
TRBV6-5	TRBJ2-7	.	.	CASSYSSGFGYEQYF	TGTGCCAGCAGTTACTCTTCAGGGTTTGGATACGAGCAGTACTTC
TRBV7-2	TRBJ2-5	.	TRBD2	CASSLAPGTSARGTQYF	TGTGCCAGCAGCTTAGCCCCCGGGACTAGCGCTCGGGGGACCCAGTACTTC
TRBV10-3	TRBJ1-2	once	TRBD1	CATQPGGRGQSSYGYTF	TGTGCCACCCAACCGGGGGGCAGGGGGCAATCGAGCTATGGCTACACCTTC
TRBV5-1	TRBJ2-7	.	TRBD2	CASSPEASGAYEQYF	TGCGCCAGCAGCCCGGAGGCTAGCGGGGCCTACGAGCAGTACTTC
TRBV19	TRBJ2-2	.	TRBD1	CASSGQGSGITGELFF	TGTGCCAGTTCAGGACAGGGGTCGGGGATCACCGGGGAGCTGTTTTTT
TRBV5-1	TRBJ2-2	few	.	CASSYNTGELFF	TGCGCCAGCAGCTACAACACCGGGGAGCTGTTTTTT
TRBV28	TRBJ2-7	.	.	CASRRGAYEQYF	TGTGCCAGCAGGCGGGGAGCCTACGAGCAGTACTTC
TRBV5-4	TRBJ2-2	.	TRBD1	CASSAGTDATGELFF	TGTGCCAGCAGCGCAGGGACAGATGCAACCGGGGAGCTGTTTTTT
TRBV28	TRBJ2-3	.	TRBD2	CATVVAGDPDTQYF	TGTGCCACCGTCGTAGCGGGAGACCCAGATACGCAGTATTTT
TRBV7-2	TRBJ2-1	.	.	CASSRDSLLYNEQFF	TGTGCCAGCAGCCGGGACTCCCTACTATACAATGAGCAGTTCTTC
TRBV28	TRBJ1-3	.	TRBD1	CASSLILITGDPGNTIYF	TGTGCCAGCAGTCTAATTCTTATAACAGGGGATCCTGGAAACACCATATATTTT
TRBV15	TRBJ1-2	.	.	CATSRKPGNYGYTF	TGTGCCACCAGCAGAAAACCAGGGAACTATGGCTACACCTTC
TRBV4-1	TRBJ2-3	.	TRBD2	CASSQGRAGVVTDTQYF	TGCGCCAGCAGCCAAGGCCGAGCGGGAGTAGTCACAGATACGCAGTATTTT
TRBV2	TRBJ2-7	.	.	CASSEAGDHNYPYEQYF	TGTGCCAGCAGTGAAGCAGGGGACCATAACTACCCCTACGAGCAGTACTTC
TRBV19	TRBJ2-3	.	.	CASRDGSTWMEQYF	TGTGCCAGTAGGGATGGGTCAACCTGGATGGAGCAGTATTTT
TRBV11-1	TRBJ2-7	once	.	CASSFDSYEQYF	TGTGCCAGCAGCTTCGACAGCTACGAGCAGTACTTC
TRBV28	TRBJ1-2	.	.	CASSSGPSYGYTF	TGTGCCAGCAGTTCCGGGCCCAGCTATGGCTACACCTTC
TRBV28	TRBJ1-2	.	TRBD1	CASSSVGQGHGYTF	TGTGCCAGCAGTTCGGTGGGACAGGGTCATGGCTACACCTTC
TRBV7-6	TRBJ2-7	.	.	CASSLDTGGPHEQYF	TGTGCCAGCAGCTTAGATACAGGAGGACCCCACGAGCAGTACTTC
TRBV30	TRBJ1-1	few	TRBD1	CACYATGDTEAFF	TGTGCCTGTTATGCGACAGGGGACACTGAAGCTTTCTTT
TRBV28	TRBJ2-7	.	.	CASSFLGTGAYEQYF	TGTGCCAGCAGTTTCCTCGGGACTGGGGCCTACGAGCAGTACTTC
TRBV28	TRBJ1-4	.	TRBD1	CASSIGQGGEKLFF	TGTGCCAGCAGTATCGGACAGGGGGGGGAAAAACTGTTTTTT